This entry describes one T cell receptor (beta chain). This specimen comes from a study of control samples from healthy donors and cancer patients. Assay: immunoSEQ multiplex PCR; the TCRdb copy retains only in-frame clones and omits some. Of some 99,000 clones in the sample, 75% to 90% were seen once. The germline gives CDR1 GTSNPN, CDR2 SVGIG (reference sequence). Trimming removed 5 bases from V and 0 bases from J, with 11 bases in between. The CDR3 runs to 14 residues. The receptor was isolated from a woman in her fifties or sixties in good health. V is TRBV30 and J is TRBJ1-3; tentatively, D is TRBD1 (5 bases). Sequenced material: blood. CDR3: CAWGTAGSGNTIYF. The CDR3 DNA follows: TGTGCCTGGGGGACCGCCGGCTCTGGAAACACCATATATTTT.